The 10 T cell receptor beta chains presented below share a single source sample, sequenced in a study of blood T cell repertoires in COVID-19. Some clones are missing from TCRdb's copy, which holds only in-frame ones; the method was immunoSEQ multiplex PCR. There are 200,000 to 250,000 clones in the sample; approximately 90% occur only once, and about 10% lies in the top ten. Specimen: peripheral blood. All receptors derive from a woman in her 50s with COVID-19, enrolled during active disease.

This sequence joins TRBV2 and TRBJ1-3; a weak D match, TRBD1 (5 bases). In germline, CDR1 is SNHLY, CDR2 FYNNEI. Trimming removed 3 bases at V and 0 bases at J, with 9 bases between. CDR3 length equals 15 residues. CDR3: CASSETQVSGNTIYF. CDR3 sequence (DNA): TGTGCCAGCAGTGAGACACAGGTCTCTGGAAACACCATATATTTT.

The gene calls are TRBV11-2 and TRBJ1-4, with 9 bases matching TRBD1. V trimming: 5 bases; J trimming: 7 bases; junction bases outside the gene matches: 8. Per the germline V gene, CDR1 is SGHAT and CDR2 is FQNNGV. The CDR3 extends over 15 amino acids. The CDR3 region is CASSLLQGALEKLFF. The DNA of the CDR3 is TGTGCCAGCAGCCTTCTACAGGGGGCGCTTGAAAAACTGTTTTTT.

This clone was counted a single time. This chain uses TRBV5-1 with TRBJ1-6; D may be TRBD1 (5 bases). CDR1 is SGHRS, CDR2 YFSETQ, per germline. V shed 0 bases and J shed 6 bases, with 16 bases lying between them. The CDR3 consists of 17 residues. Here the CDR3 reads CASSLVPWQGGNSPLHF. The CDR3 bases are TGCGCCAGCAGCTTGGTTCCCTGGCAGGGTGGTAATTCACCCCTCCACTTT. Looking up the rest from reference TRBV5-1 and TRBJ1-6 gives the full variable domain: KAGVTQTPRYLIKTRGQQVTLSCSPISGHRSVSWYQQTPGQGLQFLFEYFSETQRNKGNFPGRFSGRQFSNSRSEMNVSTLELGDSALYLCASSLVPWQGGNSPLHFGNGTRLTVT.

The rearrangement joins TRBV6-6 to TRBJ2-3; 10 nucleotides agree with TRBD2. V lost 5 bases to trimming and J lost 4 bases; unmatched junction nucleotides: 15. Looked up from germline, CDR1 is MNHNY and CDR2 is SVGAGI (reference sequence). The CDR3 consists of 18 residues. CDR3 amino acids: CASSPLLPGTSVADTQYF. CDR3 DNA sequence: TGTGCCAGCAGTCCTCTATTACCCGGGACTAGCGTCGCAGATACGCAGTATTTT.

The V call is TRBV7-2, the J call TRBJ2-1; D not certain. Trimming left V 3 bases short and J 7 bases short, with 4 bases between. The CDR3 consists of 11 residues. The germline V gene encodes CDR1 SGHTA and CDR2 FQGNSA. In DNA form, the CDR3 reads TGTGCCAGCAGCTTGTTAAATGAGCAGTTCTTC. It translates to CASSLLNEQFF.

The chain uses TRBV2 and TRBJ1-1; 9 bases map to TRBD1. Trimming removed 6 bases from V and 6 bases from J; junction bases left unmatched: 5. This CDR3 has 13 amino acids. Germline V gene sequence: CDR1 SNHLY, CDR2 FYNNEI. The CDR3 nucleotides are TGTGCCAGCAGCCGGGACAGGGAACCTGAAGCTTTCTTT. Translated: CASSRDREPEAFF.

The V call is TRBV5-4, the J call TRBJ2-7; 8 nucleotides agree with TRBD1. The germline V gene encodes CDR1 SGHNT and CDR2 YYREEE (reference sequence). V lost 7 bases and J lost 5; bases outside the gene matches: 8. This CDR3 has 13 amino acids. The CDR3 region has the DNA TGTGCCAGCTCCGAAGAGGACAGGGACGAGCAGTACTTC. Translated, it gives CASSEEDRDEQYF.

V gene TRBV5-6 combines with J gene TRBJ2-7; D is possibly TRBD2 (8 bases). The CDR3 consists of 14 residues. Trimming stripped 0 bases from V and 5 bases from J, with 12 bases between. Germline loops: CDR1 SGHDT, CDR2 YYEEEE. CDR3 region: CASSLGQGLDEQYV. In nucleotides, the CDR3 is TGTGCCAGCAGCTTGGGACAGGGACTAGACGAGCAGTACGTC.

This chain links TRBV19 with TRBJ1-5, with a tentative D call TRBD1 (6 bases). Germline CDR1 is LNHDA and CDR2 is SQIVND (reference sequence). V was clipped by 5 bases and J by 2 bases, with 13 bases between them. The CDR3 loop spans 15 amino acids. CDR3 protein: CASSPDRLGNQPQHF. CDR3 coding DNA: TGTGCCAGTAGTCCCGACAGGCTGGGCAATCAGCCCCAGCATTTT.

DNA for the CDR3: TGTGCCAGTAGTACCTTAGCGGGGGTCGGCGGGGAGCTGTTTTTT. This encodes CASSTLAGVGGELFF. The chain is built from TRBV19 and TRBJ2-2; 9 bases match TRBD2. Germline CDR1 LNHDA, CDR2 SQIVND (reference sequence). The CDR3 has 15 residues. Germline trimming cut 4 bases from V and 7 bases from J; bases unmatched to any gene: 7. Together with reference TRBV19 and TRBJ2-2, the CDR3 gives the full variable domain: DGGITQSPKYLFRKEGQNVTLSCEQNLNHDAMYWYRQDPGQGLRLIYYSQIVNDFQKGDIAEGYSVSREKKESFPLTVTSAQKNPTAFYLCASSTLAGVGGELFFGEGSRLTVL.